This is a list of T cell receptor beta chains from one sample in a study of PD-1 blockade in classical Hodgkin lymphoma. Method: immunoSEQ multiplex PCR; TCRdb's copy keeps in-frame clones and lacks some. The data show about 110,000 clones, roughly nine tenths seen once. The sample was peripheral blood mononuclear cells (PBMCs), taken before the second cycle of nivolumab. The source of these receptors is a human donor with classical Hodgkin lymphoma. CDR3s leave out the opening cysteine and the closing phenylalanine or tryptophan.

>TRBJ2-7|TRBV11-2
ASSFRGGRYEQY
>TRBJ1-1|TRBV7-9
ASSLAQNTEAF
>TRBJ1-2|TRBV5-4
ASSDRELRYT
>TRBJ1-2|TRBV6-5
ASSFDGPYGYT
>NA|TRBV4-2
ASSQASEIDSYEQY
>TRBJ1-2|TRBV6-1
ASSELVYYGYT
>TRBJ2-1|TRBV21-1
ASSCNEQF
>TRBJ1-5|TRBV6-1
ASRDQGGGNQPQH
>TRBJ2-1|TRBV7-9
ASSPLPVLSLYNEQF
>TRBJ2-7|TRBV28
ASSPSTGGYEQY
>TRBJ2-3|TRBV28
ASSPPGRITDTQY
>TRBJ2-1|TRBV10-1
ASGPGGSYNEQF
>TRBJ1-1|TRBV15
ATSDDLNTEAF
>TRBJ1-2|TRBV19
ASSPQGASYGYT
>TRBJ2-7|TRBV1
TSSHTKKGTGAVYEQY
>TRBJ2-2|TRBV19
ASSPPVAISGRDTGELF
>TRBJ2-2|TRBV2
ASSPVNTGELF
>TRBJ1-1|TRBV5-6
ASSLGTGVPRAAF